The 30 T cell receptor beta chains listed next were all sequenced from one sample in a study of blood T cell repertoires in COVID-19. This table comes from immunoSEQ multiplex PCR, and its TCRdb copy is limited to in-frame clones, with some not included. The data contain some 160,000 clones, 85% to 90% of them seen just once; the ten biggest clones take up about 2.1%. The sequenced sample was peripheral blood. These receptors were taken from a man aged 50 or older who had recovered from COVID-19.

The CDR3 DNA reads as TGCGCCAGCAGCCAAGAGGGGGACAGGGGAGGGGAGCAGTACTTC. Protein sequence: CASSQEGDRGGEQYF. V usage is TRBV4-3 and J usage is TRBJ2-7, with TRBD1 matching over 10 bases. The CDR3 is made up of 15 amino acids. Trimming took 0 bases from V and 7 from J; bases not matched to a gene: 6. CDR1 and CDR2 from the germline V gene are LGHNA and YSLEER.

For the CDR3, the DNA is TGTGCCAGCAGTCCTAGGGGTCCTCTCTACGAGCAGTACTTC. The encoded protein is CASSPRGPLYEQYF. The rearrangement joins TRBV25-1 to TRBJ2-7; D is possibly TRBD1 (5 bases). Trimming left V 5 bases short and J 3 bases short, with 14 bases between. CDR3 length: 14 amino acids. CDR1 MGHDK and CDR2 SYGVNS come from the germline V gene.

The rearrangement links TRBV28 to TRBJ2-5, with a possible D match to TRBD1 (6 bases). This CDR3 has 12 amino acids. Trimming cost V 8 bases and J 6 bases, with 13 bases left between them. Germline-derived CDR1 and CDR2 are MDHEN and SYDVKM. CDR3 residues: CASSQGIQTQYF. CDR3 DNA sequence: TGTGCCAGCTCACAGGGAATACAGACCCAGTACTTC.

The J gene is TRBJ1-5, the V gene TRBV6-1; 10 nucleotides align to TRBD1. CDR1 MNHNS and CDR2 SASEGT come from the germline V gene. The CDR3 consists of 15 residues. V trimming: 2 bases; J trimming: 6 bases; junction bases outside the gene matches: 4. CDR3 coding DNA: TGTGCCAGCAGTGAAAGGGGACAGGGGATTCAGCCCCAGCATTTT. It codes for CASSERGQGIQPQHF.

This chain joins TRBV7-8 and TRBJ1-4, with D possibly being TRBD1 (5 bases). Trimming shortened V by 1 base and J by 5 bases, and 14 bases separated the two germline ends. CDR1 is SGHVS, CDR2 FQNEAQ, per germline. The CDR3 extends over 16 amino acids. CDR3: CASSLVTEIENEKLFF. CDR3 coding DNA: TGTGCCAGCAGCTTAGTGACAGAAATTGAGAATGAAAAACTGTTTTTT. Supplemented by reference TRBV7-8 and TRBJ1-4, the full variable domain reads GAGVSQSPRYKVAKRGQDVALRCDPISGHVSLFWYQQALGQGPEFLTYFQNEAQLDKSGLPSDRFFAERPEGSVSTLKIQRTQQEDSAVYLCASSLVTEIENEKLFFGSGTQLSVL.

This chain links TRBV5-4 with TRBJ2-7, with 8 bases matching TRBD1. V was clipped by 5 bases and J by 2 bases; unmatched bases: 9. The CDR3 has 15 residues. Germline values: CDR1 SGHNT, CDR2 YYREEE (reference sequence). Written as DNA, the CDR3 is TGTGCCAGCAGTTTCGAGACAGGGGACCCCTACGAGCAGTACTTC. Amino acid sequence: CASSFETGDPYEQYF. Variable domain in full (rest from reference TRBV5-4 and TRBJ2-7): ETGVTQSPTHLIKTRGQQVTLRCSSQSGHNTVSWYQQALGQGPQFIFQYYREEENGRGNFPPRFSGLQFPNYSSELNVNALELDDSALYLCASSFETGDPYEQYFGPGTRLTVT.

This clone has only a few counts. This chain's CDR3 is CASSQEGTATYEQYF. For the CDR3, the DNA is TGCGCCAGCAGCCAAGAAGGGACAGCGACCTACGAGCAGTACTTC. The genes are TRBV4-3 and TRBJ2-7; 7 nucleotides match TRBD1. This CDR3 is built from 15 residues. Trimming cost V 0 bases and J 2 bases; bases outside gene matches: 4. The germline CDR1 and CDR2 sequences are LGHNA and YSLEER.

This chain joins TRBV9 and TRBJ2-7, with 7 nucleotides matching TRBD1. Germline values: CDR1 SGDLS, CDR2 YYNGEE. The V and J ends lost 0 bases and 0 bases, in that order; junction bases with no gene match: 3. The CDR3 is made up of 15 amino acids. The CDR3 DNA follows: TGTGCCAGCAGCGTAGGATGGGACAGCTCCTACGAGCAGTACTTC. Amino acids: CASSVGWDSSYEQYF.

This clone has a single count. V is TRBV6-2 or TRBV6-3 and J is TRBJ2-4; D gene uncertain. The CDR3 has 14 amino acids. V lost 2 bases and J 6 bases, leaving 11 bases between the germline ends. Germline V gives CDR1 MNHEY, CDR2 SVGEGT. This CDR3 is CASSYVGSPNIQYF. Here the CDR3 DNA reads TGTGCCAGCAGTTACGTTGGCAGTCCAAACATTCAGTACTTC.

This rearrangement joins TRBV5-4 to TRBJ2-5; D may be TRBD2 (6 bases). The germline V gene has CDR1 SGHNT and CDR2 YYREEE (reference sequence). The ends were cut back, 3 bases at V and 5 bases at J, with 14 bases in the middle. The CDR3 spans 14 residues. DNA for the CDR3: TGTGCCAGCAGCTCCCGGGACTTCCGGGAGACCCAGTACTTC. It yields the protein CASSSRDFRETQYF.

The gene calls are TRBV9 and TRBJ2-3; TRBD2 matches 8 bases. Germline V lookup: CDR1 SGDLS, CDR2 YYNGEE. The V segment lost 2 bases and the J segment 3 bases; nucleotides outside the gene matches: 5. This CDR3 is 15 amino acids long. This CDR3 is CASSVQGLGTDTQYF. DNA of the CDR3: TGTGCCAGCAGCGTCCAGGGACTAGGAACAGATACGCAGTATTTT.

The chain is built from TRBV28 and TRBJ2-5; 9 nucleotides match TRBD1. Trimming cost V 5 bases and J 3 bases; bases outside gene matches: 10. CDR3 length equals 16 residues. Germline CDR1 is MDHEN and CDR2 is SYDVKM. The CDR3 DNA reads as TGTGCCAGCAGTCTAGATCCGGGACAGGGAAAAGAGACCCAGTACTTC. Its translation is CASSLDPGQGKETQYF.

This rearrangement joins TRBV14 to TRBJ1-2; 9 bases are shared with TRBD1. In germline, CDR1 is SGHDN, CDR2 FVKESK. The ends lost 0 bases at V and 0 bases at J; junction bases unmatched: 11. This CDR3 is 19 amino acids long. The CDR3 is CASSQDWGGQGRPNYGYTF. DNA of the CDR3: TGTGCCAGCAGCCAAGATTGGGGGGGACAGGGCCGACCTAACTATGGCTACACCTTC.

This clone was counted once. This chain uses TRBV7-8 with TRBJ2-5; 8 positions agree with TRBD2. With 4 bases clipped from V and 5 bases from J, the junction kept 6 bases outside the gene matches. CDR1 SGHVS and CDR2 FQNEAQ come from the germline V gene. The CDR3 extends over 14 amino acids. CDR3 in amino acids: CASSSKGLGETQYF. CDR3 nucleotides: TGTGCCAGCAGCTCGAAGGGACTAGGTGAGACCCAGTACTTC.

The CDR3 loop is CASSGNGSYEQYF. The CDR3 DNA reads TGTGCCAGCAGCGGCAACGGGTCCTACGAGCAGTACTTC. The chain uses TRBV3-1 (or the pseudogene TRBV3-2) and TRBJ2-7; D gene unclear. Germline lookup yields CDR1 LGHDT and CDR2 YNNKEL (reference sequence). Trimming removed 5 bases at V and 1 base at J, with 9 bases between. This CDR3 contains 13 residues.

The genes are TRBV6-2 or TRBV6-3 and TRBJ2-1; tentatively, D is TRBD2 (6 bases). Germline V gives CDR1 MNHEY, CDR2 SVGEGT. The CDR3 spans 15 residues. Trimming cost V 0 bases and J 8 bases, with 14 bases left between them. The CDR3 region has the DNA TGTGCCAGCAGTTACTCACCTAGCCGGAGGGATGAGCAGTTCTTC. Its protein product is CASSYSPSRRDEQFF.

In DNA form, the CDR3 reads TGTGCCAGCTCAGACAGGGACGAGCAGTTCTTC. Translation gives CASSDRDEQFF. The chain recombines TRBV18 with TRBJ2-1; 7 positions match TRBD1. Germline values: CDR1 KGHSH, CDR2 LQKENI. The V segment lost 5 bases and the J segment 10 bases; nucleotides outside the gene matches: 2. CDR3 size: 11 residues.

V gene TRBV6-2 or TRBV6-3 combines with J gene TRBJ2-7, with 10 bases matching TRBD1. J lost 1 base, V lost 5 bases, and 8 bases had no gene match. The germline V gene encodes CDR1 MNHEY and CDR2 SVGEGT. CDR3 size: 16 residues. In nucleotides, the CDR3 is TGTGCCAGCAGTAAGCCCCGGACAGGGGGGTCCTACGAGCAGTACTTC. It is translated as CASSKPRTGGSYEQYF.

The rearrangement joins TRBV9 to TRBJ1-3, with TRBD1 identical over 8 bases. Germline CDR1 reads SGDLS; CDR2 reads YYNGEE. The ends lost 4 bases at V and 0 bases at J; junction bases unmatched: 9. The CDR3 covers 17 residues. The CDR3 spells CASSPRPGGRSGNTIYF. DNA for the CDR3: TGTGCCAGCAGCCCCCGTCCAGGGGGCCGCTCTGGAAACACCATATATTTT.

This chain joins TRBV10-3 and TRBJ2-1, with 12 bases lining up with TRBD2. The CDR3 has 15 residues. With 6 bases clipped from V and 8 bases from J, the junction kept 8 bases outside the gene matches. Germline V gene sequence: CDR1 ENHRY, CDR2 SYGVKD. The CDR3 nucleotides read TGTGCCATCAGAGCTAGCGGGGGGGCTGTGGATGAGCAGTTCTTC. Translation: CAIRASGGAVDEQFF.

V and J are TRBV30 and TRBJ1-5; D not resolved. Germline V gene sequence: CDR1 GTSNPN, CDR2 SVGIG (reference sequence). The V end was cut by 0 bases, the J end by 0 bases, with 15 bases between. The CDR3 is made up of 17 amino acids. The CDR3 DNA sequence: TGTGCCTGGAGTGTAAGTTATGACCGACATAGCAATCAGCCCCAGCATTTT. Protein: CAWSVSYDRHSNQPQHF.

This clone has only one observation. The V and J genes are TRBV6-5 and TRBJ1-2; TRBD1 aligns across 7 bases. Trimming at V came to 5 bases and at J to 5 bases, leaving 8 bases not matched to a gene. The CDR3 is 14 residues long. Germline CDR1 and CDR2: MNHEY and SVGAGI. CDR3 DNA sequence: TGTGCCAGCAGTACCGACAGGGCAGGGTATGGCTACACCTTC. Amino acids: CASSTDRAGYGYTF.

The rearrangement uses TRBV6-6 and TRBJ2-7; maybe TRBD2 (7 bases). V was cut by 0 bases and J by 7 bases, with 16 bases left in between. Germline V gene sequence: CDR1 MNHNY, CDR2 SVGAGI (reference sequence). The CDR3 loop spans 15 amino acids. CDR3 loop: CASSYSRGALREQYF. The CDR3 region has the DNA TGTGCCAGCAGTTACTCTCGGGGGGCCTTGAGGGAGCAGTACTTC.

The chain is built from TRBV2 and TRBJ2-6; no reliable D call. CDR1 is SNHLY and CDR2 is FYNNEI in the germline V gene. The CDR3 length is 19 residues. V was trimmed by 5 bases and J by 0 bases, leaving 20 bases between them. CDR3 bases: TGTGCCAGCAGTCCCCCAGAAGACTTCTCCCTCTCTGGGGCCAACGTCCTGACTTTC. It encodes CASSPPEDFSLSGANVLTF.

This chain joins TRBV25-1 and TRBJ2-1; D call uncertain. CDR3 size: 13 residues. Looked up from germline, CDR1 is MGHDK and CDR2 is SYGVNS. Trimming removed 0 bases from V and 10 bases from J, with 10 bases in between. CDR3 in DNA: TGTGCCAGCAGTGAATATTACACCGGGGAGCAGTTCTTC. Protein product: CASSEYYTGEQFF.

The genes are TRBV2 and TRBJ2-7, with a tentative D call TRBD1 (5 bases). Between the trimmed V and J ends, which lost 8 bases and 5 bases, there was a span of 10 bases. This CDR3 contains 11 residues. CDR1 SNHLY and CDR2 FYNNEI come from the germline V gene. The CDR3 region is CASQDTHEQYF. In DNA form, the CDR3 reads TGTGCCAGCCAGGACACCCACGAGCAGTACTTC.

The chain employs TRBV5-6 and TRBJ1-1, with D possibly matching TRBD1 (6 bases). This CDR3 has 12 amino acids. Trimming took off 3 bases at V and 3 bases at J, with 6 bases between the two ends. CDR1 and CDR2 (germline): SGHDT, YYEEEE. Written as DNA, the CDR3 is TGTGCCAGCAGCTCAGGGGACACTGAAGCTTTCTTT. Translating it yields CASSSGDTEAFF.

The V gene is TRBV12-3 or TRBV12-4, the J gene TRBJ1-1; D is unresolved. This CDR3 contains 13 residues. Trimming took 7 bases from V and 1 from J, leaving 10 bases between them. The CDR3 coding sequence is TGTGCCAGCATTCGGTCGGGGAACACTGAAGCTTTCTTT. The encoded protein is CASIRSGNTEAFF.

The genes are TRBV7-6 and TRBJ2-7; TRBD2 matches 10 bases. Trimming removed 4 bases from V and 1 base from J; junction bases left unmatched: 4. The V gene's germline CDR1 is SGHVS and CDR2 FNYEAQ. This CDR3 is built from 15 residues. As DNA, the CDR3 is TGTGCCAGCAGCTCAGTAGCGGGGGGTTCCTACGAGCAGTACTTC. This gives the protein CASSSVAGGSYEQYF.

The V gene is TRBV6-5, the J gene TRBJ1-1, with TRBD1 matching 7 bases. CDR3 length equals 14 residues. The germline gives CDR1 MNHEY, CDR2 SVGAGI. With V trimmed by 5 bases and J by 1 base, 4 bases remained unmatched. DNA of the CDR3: TGTGCCAGCAGTATAAGGACAGGGAACACTGAAGCTTTCTTT. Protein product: CASSIRTGNTEAFF.